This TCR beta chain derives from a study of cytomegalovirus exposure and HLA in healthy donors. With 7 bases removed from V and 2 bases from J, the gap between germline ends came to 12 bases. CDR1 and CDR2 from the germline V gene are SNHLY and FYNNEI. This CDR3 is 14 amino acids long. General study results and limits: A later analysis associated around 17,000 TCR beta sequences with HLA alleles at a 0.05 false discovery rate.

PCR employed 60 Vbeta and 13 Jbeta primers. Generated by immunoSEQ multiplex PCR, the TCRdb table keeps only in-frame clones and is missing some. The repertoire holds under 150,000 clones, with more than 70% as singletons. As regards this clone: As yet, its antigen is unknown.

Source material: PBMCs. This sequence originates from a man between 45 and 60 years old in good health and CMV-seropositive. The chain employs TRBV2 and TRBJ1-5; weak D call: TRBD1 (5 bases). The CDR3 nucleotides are TGTGCCAGCACGGCCAGGGAAGGCAATCAGCCCCAGCATTTT. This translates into CASTAREGNQPQHF.